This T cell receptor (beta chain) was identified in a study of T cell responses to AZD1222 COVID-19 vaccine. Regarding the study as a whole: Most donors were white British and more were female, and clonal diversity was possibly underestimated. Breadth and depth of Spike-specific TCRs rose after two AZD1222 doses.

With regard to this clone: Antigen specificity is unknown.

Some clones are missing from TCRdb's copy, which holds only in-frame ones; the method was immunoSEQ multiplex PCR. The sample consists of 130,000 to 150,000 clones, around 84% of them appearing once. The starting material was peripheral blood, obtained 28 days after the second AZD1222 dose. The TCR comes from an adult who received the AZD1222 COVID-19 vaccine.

CDR3 sequence reads: CASSPSGTALYEQYF. In DNA form, the CDR3 reads TGTGCCAGCAGCCCTTCCGGGACAGCCCTCTACGAGCAGTACTTC. V gene TRBV13 combines with J gene TRBJ2-7, with 7 nucleotides matching TRBD1. Germline values: CDR1 PRHDT, CDR2 FYEKMQ (reference sequence). The J segment lost 3 bases and the V segment lost 5 bases, leaving 10 bases of the junction unmatched. This CDR3 is built from 15 residues.